The 19 T cell receptor beta chains listed next were all sequenced from one sample in a study of control samples from healthy donors and cancer patients (dated by TCRdb to 2020 to 2022). The protocol used for the library was the immunoSEQ multiplex PCR assay. The table comes from immuneACCESS by way of TCRdb, which keeps in-frame sequences with V and J called. Part of the clones is missing from these tables; in studies checked, under half for an unresolved V gene and the rest for unknown reasons. Recorded for this sample are about 41,000 clones; around 94% of them occurred a single time. The ten biggest clones cover more than 20% of the sample. Sequenced input: blood. The receptors shown here come from a man aged 55-75 years in good health.

This chain uses TRBV27 with TRBJ2-7, with 8 bases lining up with TRBD1. Trimming took 3 bases from V and 5 from J; bases not matched to a gene: 3. CDR3 length: 13 amino acids. CDR1 is MNHEY, CDR2 SMNVEV, per germline (reference sequence). The CDR3 DNA reads TGTGCCAGCAGTTTCAACAGGGGGAACGAGCAGTACTTC. Translating gives CASSFNRGNEQYF.

The chain joins TRBV9 to TRBJ1-1, with 7 bases that match TRBD1. Losses at the gene ends were 3 bases for V and 0 bases for J; bases not matched to a gene: 8. Germline V gene data show CDR1 as SGDLS and CDR2 as YYNGEE. The CDR3 covers 16 residues. CDR3 sequence (DNA): TGTGCCAGCAGCGCAACACAGGGGAGGATGAACACTGAAGCTTTCTTT. It specifies CASSATQGRMNTEAFF.

V gene TRBV27 combines with J gene TRBJ1-2; D call uncertain. The CDR3 extends over 13 amino acids. V gave up 3 bases and J gave up 4 bases, with 9 bases separating them. Per the germline V gene, CDR1 is MNHEY and CDR2 is SMNVEV (reference sequence). The CDR3 coding sequence is TGTGCCAGCAGTTTTGGGTGGGGCTATGGCTACACCTTC. It translates to CASSFGWGYGYTF.

This chain uses TRBV28 with TRBJ1-1; TRBD1 matches at 11 bases. Trimming cost V 4 bases and J 4 bases; bases outside gene matches: 2. The CDR3 contains 14 residues. The germline CDR1 and CDR2 sequences are MDHEN and SYDVKM. The CDR3 DNA is TGTGCCAGCAGTTCCGGACAGGGGGCCACTGAAGCTTTCTTT. Encoded protein: CASSSGQGATEAFF.

The chain recombines TRBV19 with TRBJ1-4; 10 nucleotides agree with TRBD1. The CDR3 is 15 residues long. Trimming took 5 bases from V and 5 from J; bases not matched to a gene: 5. Germline V gene data show CDR1 as LNHDA and CDR2 as SQIVND (reference sequence). CDR3: CASSLPGQGNEKLFF. CDR3 nucleotides: TGTGCCAGTAGTCTTCCGGGACAGGGGAATGAAAAACTGTTTTTT.

The chain uses TRBV9 and TRBJ2-1; 7 bases match TRBD2. Germline V gene sequence: CDR1 SGDLS, CDR2 YYNGEE. The CDR3 totals 16 residues. V lost 0 bases and J lost 3; bases outside the gene matches: 6. Here the CDR3 reads CASSVDRASGYNEQFF. CDR3 DNA: TGTGCCAGCAGCGTAGATAGGGCTAGCGGCTACAATGAGCAGTTCTTC.

The chain uses TRBV28 and TRBJ1-3, with D perhaps matching TRBD1 (5 bases). Germline lookup yields CDR1 MDHEN and CDR2 SYDVKM. Trimming left V 7 bases short and J 2 bases short, with 9 bases between. This CDR3 is built from 13 residues. CDR3 in DNA: TGTGCCAGCAAAGGGGCCCCTGGAAACACCATATATTTT. Translating it yields CASKGAPGNTIYF.

The chain employs TRBV6-6 and TRBJ2-7; the match to TRBD1 covers 8 bases. There are 13 residues in the CDR3. Germline-derived CDR1 and CDR2 are MNHNY and SVGAGI (reference sequence). Trimming removed 9 bases from V and 5 bases from J; junction bases left unmatched: 9. CDR3: CASNHPGGDEQYF. The CDR3, as DNA: TGTGCCAGTAACCACCCAGGGGGCGACGAGCAGTACTTC.

The J gene is TRBJ1-5, the V gene TRBV7-9; D is unclear. V was cut by 7 bases and J by 9 bases, with 13 bases left in between. The CDR3 consists of 12 residues. The germline gives CDR1 SEHNR, CDR2 FQNEAQ (reference sequence). CDR3 nucleotides: TGTGCCAGCAACGACCCATTGGGGCCCCAGCATTTT. Its translation is CASNDPLGPQHF.

The chain uses TRBV7-9 and TRBJ2-7; D may be TRBD2 (6 bases). Looked up from germline, CDR1 is SEHNR and CDR2 is FQNEAQ (reference sequence). This CDR3 comprises 15 residues. Trimming took off 5 bases at V and 2 bases at J, with 16 bases between the two ends. This chain's CDR3 is CASSHDGTHPYEQYF. The CDR3 DNA reads TGTGCCAGCAGCCATGACGGGACTCATCCCTACGAGCAGTACTTC. Variable domain in full (rest from reference TRBV7-9 and TRBJ2-7): DTGVSQNPRHKITKRGQNVTFRCDPISEHNRLYWYRQTLGQGPEFLTYFQNEAQLEKSRLLSDRFSAERPKGSFSTLEIQRTEQGDSAMYLCASSHDGTHPYEQYFGPGTRLTVT.

This chain links TRBV28 with TRBJ2-7, with 8 positions matching TRBD1. There are 13 residues in the CDR3. Germline CDR1 is MDHEN and CDR2 is SYDVKM. With V trimmed by 6 bases and J by 7 bases, 8 bases remained unmatched. DNA of the CDR3: TGTGCCAGCAGAGGGCAGGGGGCGGGAGAGCAGTACTTC. Translating gives CASRGQGAGEQYF.

This sequence joins TRBV2 and TRBJ2-7, with TRBD2 identical over 7 bases. The V gene end was trimmed by 1 base and the J gene end by 2 bases; junction bases not matched to a gene: 2. This CDR3 spans 14 amino acids. Germline loops: CDR1 SNHLY, CDR2 FYNNEI. CDR3 nucleotides: TGTGCCAGCAGTGAAGAGGGAGGGCCCTACGAGCAGTACTTC. It is translated as CASSEEGGPYEQYF.

The table lists this clone with a few counts. The chain is built from TRBV15 and TRBJ2-7, with a weak D call TRBD2 (6 bases). The CDR3 is 15 amino acids. Trimming cost V 5 bases and J 7 bases, with 21 bases left between them. The germline V gene has CDR1 LNHNV and CDR2 YYDKDF (reference sequence). CDR3 in DNA: TGTGCCACCAGCCCCGAGGGCAGGCGGGCGGGGGAGCAGTACTTC. It specifies CATSPEGRRAGEQYF.

V is TRBV11-1 and J is TRBJ2-1; D is uncertain. The CDR3 has 12 amino acids. Germline assignment: CDR1 SGHAT and CDR2 FQDESV (reference sequence). V lost 5 bases and J lost 6, with 8 bases in between. The CDR3 loop is CASSPQLNEQFF. Written as DNA, the CDR3 is TGTGCCAGCAGCCCCCAACTCAATGAGCAGTTCTTC.

This chain connects TRBV24-1 to TRBJ2-3; perhaps TRBD2 as D (6 bases). The V gene's germline CDR1 is KGHDR and CDR2 SFDVKD. V was clipped by 4 bases and J by 0 bases, with 13 bases between them. The CDR3 runs to 16 residues. This CDR3 is CATSEASATSTDTQYF. CDR3 DNA sequence: TGTGCCACCAGTGAAGCTAGCGCTACTAGCACAGATACGCAGTATTTT.

The chain carries TRBV10-3 and TRBJ2-5; unclear D gene. In germline, CDR1 is ENHRY, CDR2 SYGVKD. The V end was cut by 10 bases, the J end by 0 bases, with 12 bases between. CDR3 length: 13 residues. The CDR3 here is CATHTGNQETQYF. CDR3 DNA sequence: TGTGCCACACACACGGGCAACCAAGAGACCCAGTACTTC.

This chain joins TRBV28 and TRBJ1-4; 8 positions match TRBD1. The ends lost 5 bases at V and 10 bases at J; junction bases unmatched: 6. The germline gives CDR1 MDHEN, CDR2 SYDVKM. The CDR3 has 13 residues. CDR3 residues: CASSEAGGVKLFF. CDR3 in DNA: TGTGCCAGCAGTGAGGCAGGGGGCGTAAAACTGTTTTTT.

The V and J genes are TRBV27 and TRBJ2-1; the match to TRBD1 covers 11 bases. This CDR3 spans 13 amino acids. The V gene's germline CDR1 is MNHEY and CDR2 SMNVEV (reference sequence). The V gene end was trimmed by 7 bases and the J gene end by 8 bases; junction bases not matched to a gene: 4. The DNA of the CDR3 is TGTGCCAGCACCAGGACAGGGGGCTATGAGCAGTTCTTC. Translation: CASTRTGGYEQFF.

This chain joins TRBV6-6 and TRBJ2-7; 15 positions agree with TRBD2. V shed 5 bases, J shed 5 bases, and the junction held 13 bases outside the gene matches. The CDR3 has 18 amino acids. Germline loops: CDR1 MNHNY, CDR2 SVGAGI (reference sequence). The CDR3 reads CASSLRTSGREGSHEQYF. The CDR3 bases are TGTGCCAGCAGTCTAAGGACTAGCGGGAGGGAAGGGTCCCACGAGCAGTACTTC.